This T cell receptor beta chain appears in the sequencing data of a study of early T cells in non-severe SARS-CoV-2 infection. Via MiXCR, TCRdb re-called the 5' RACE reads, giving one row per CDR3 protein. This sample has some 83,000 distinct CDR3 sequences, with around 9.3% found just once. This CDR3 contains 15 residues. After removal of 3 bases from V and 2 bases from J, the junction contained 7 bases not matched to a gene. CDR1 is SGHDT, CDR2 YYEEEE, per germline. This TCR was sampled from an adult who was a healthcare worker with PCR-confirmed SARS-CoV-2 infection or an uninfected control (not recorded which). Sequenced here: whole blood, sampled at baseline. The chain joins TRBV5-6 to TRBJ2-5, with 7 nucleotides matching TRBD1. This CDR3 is CASSSRTGEQETQYF. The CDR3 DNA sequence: TGTGCCAGCAGCTCGCGAACAGGGGAACAAGAGACCCAGTACTTC.